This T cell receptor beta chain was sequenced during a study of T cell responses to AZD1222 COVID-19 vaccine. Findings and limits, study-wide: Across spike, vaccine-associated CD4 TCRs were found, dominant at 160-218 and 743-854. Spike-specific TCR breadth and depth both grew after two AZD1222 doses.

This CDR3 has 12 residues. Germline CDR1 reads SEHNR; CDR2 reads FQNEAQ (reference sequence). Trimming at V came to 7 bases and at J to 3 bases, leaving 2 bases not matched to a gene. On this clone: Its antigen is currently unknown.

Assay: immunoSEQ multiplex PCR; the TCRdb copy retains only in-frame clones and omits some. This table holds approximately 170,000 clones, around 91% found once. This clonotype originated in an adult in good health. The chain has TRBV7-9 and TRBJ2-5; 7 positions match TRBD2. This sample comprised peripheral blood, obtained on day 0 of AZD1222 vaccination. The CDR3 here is CASNGLEETQYF. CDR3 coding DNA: TGTGCCAGCAACGGACTAGAAGAGACCCAGTACTTC.